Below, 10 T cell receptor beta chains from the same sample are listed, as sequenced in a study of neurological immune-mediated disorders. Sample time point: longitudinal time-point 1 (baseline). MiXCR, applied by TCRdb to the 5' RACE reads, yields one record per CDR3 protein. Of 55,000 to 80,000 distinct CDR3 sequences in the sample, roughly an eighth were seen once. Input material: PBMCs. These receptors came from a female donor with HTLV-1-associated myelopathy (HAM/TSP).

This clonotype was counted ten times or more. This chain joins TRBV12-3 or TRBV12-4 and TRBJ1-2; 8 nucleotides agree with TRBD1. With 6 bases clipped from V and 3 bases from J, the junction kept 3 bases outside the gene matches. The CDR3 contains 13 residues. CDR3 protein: CASRKDRDYGYTF. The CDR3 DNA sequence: TGTGCCAGCAGAAAGGACAGGGACTATGGCTACACCTTC.

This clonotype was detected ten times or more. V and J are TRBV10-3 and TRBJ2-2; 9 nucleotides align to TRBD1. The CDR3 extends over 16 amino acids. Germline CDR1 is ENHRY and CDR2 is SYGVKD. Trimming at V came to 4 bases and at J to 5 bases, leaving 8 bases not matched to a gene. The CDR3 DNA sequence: TGTGCCATCAGTGCCTTGTGGGGACAGGGAACCGGGGAGCTGTTTTTT. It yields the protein CAISALWGQGTGELFF.

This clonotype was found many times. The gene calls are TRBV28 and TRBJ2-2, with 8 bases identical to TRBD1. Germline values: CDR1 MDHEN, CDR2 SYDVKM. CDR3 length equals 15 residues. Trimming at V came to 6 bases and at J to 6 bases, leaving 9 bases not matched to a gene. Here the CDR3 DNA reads TGTGCCAGCAGCATGACAGGGGCGAGGTCCGGGGAGCTGTTTTTT. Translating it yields CASSMTGARSGELFF.

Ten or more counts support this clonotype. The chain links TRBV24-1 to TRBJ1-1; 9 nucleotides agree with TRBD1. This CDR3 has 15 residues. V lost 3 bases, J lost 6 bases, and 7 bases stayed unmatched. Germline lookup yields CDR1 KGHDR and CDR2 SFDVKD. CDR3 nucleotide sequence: TGTGCCACCAGTGATACCCGGACAGGGGCGGCTGAAGCTTTCTTT. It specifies CATSDTRTGAAEAFF.

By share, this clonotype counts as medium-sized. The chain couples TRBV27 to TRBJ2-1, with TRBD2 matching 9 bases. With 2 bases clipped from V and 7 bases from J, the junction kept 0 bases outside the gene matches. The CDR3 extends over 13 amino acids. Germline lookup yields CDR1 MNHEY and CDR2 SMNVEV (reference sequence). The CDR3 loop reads CASSLAGGNEQFF. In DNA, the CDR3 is TGTGCCAGCAGTTTAGCGGGGGGGAATGAGCAGTTCTTC.

The DNA for the CDR3 is TGCAGTGCACGACTAGCGAGTGAGACCGGGGAGCTGTTTTTT. Translation: CSARLASETGELFF. The chain links TRBV20-1 to TRBJ2-2; 8 bases are a match to TRBD2. V lost 6 bases, J lost 5 bases, and 8 bases stayed unmatched. Germline CDR1 DFQATT, CDR2 SNEGSKA (reference sequence). The CDR3 runs to 14 residues.

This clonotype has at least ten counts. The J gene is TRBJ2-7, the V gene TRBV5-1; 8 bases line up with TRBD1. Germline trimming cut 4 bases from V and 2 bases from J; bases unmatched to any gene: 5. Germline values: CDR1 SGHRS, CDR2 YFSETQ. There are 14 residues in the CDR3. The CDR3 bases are TGCGCCAGCAGCCGGACAGGGAAGCCCTACGAGCAGTACTTC. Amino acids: CASSRTGKPYEQYF.

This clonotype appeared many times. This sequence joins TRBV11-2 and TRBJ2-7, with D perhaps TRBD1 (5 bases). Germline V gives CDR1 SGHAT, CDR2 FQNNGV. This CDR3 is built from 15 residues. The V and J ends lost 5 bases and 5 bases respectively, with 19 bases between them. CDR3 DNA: TGTGCCAGCAGCCGGCAGGGTTATCACGTCGACGAGCAGTACTTC. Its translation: CASSRQGYHVDEQYF.

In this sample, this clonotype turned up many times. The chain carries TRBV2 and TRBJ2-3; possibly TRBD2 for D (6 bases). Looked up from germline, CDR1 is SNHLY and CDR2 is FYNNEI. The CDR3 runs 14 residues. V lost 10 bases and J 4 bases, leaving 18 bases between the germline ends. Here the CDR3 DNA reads TGTGCCACCCGACTAGGGGCTAGAGCAGATACGCAGTATTTT. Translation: CATRLGARADTQYF. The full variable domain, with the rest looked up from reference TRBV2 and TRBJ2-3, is EPEVTQTPSHQVTQMGQEVILRCVPISNHLYFYWYRQILGQKVEFLVSFYNNEISEKSEIFDDQFSVERPDGSNFTLKIRSTKLEDSAMYFCATRLGARADTQYFGPGTRLTVL.

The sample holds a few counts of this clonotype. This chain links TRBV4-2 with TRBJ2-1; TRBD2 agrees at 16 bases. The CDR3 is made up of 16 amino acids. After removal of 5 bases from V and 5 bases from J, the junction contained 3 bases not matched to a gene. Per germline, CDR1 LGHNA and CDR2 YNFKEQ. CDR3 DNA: TGTGCCAGCAGCGGGACTAGCGGGGGGGCGAACAATGAGCAGTTCTTC. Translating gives CASSGTSGGANNEQFF.